These 29 T cell receptor beta chains share one sample of origin, sequenced in a study of cytomegalovirus exposure and HLA in healthy donors. Amplification used 60 Vbeta primers and 13 Jbeta primers. Here immunoSEQ multiplex PCR was the method, and the copy in TCRdb shows in-frame clones only, minus some. The sample has tens of thousands of clones, around 79% seen once. Sequencing was performed on PBMCs. The receptors originated from a man in his forties or fifties in good health and CMV-seronegative.

The gene calls are TRBV5-4 and TRBJ2-7; no clear D. In germline, CDR1 is SGHNT, CDR2 YYREEE (reference sequence). The CDR3 runs 15 residues. V lost 1 base to trimming and J lost 0 bases, with 11 bases between them. The CDR3 region is CASSLHGISSYEQYF. In nucleotides, the CDR3 is TGTGCCAGCAGCTTGCATGGTATTAGCTCCTACGAGCAGTACTTC.

This chain connects TRBV6-1 to TRBJ1-1; possibly TRBD1 for D (6 bases). Germline CDR1 MNHNS, CDR2 SASEGT. V dropped 0 bases and J dropped 12 bases, with 17 bases sitting between them. The CDR3 is made up of 14 amino acids. The CDR3 coding sequence is TGTGCCAGCAGTGAAGCCACCCGGGGACACCGGCCTTTCTTT. Translating gives CASSEATRGHRPFF.

This clone was found a few times. The chain employs TRBV9 and TRBJ1-1; D possibly corresponds to TRBD1 (6 bases). The germline gives CDR1 SGDLS, CDR2 YYNGEE. The CDR3 loop spans 15 amino acids. Between the trimmed V and J ends, which lost 4 bases and 2 bases, there was a span of 15 bases. The CDR3 region has the DNA TGTGCCAGCAGCCCCAGGGGCAGCCTCAACACTGAAGCTTTCTTT. Residues: CASSPRGSLNTEAFF.

The rearrangement uses TRBV4-1 and TRBJ1-3; a weak D match, TRBD1 (5 bases). The CDR3 has 16 amino acids. Germline-derived CDR1 and CDR2 are MGHRA and YSYEKL. V shed 4 bases and J shed 4 bases, with 17 bases lying between them. CDR3 in DNA: TGCGCCAGCAGCCTCAGCCCAGGGTTGGCAGGAAACACCATATATTTT. Its translation is CASSLSPGLAGNTIYF.

V gene TRBV30 combines with J gene TRBJ1-2; unclear D gene. The CDR3 spans 11 residues. Germline CDR1 GTSNPN, CDR2 SVGIG (reference sequence). The CDR3 here is CGSSSGYGYTF. CDR3 bases: TGTGGGTCGTCTTCGGGGTATGGCTACACCTTC.

The CDR3 coding sequence is TGTGCCAGCCAGGGGTGGATACAGGGCTCAAACCAAGAGACCCAGTACTTC. This codes for CASQGWIQGSNQETQYF. The gene calls are TRBV2 and TRBJ2-5, with TRBD1 as a possible D gene (6 bases). V lost 8 bases and J 0 bases, leaving 22 bases between the germline ends. The CDR3 length is 17 residues. In germline, CDR1 is SNHLY, CDR2 FYNNEI. Full variable domain (rest looked up from reference TRBV2 and TRBJ2-5): EPEVTQTPSHQVTQMGQEVILRCVPISNHLYFYWYRQILGQKVEFLVSFYNNEISEKSEIFDDQFSVERPDGSNFTLKIRSTKLEDSAMYFCASQGWIQGSNQETQYFGPGTRLLVL.

This clone occurred a few times. The CDR3 region is CASSLSGSYEQYF. CDR3 DNA: TGTGCCAGCAGCTTGTCAGGGTCCTACGAGCAGTACTTC. This chain joins TRBV7-9 and TRBJ2-7, with a weak D call TRBD1 (5 bases). CDR3 length equals 13 residues. In germline, CDR1 is SEHNR, CDR2 FQNEAQ (reference sequence). Trimming left V 3 bases short and J 1 base short, with 7 bases between.

The chain employs TRBV6-1 and TRBJ2-5; TRBD2 might be the D (6 bases). The V gene's germline CDR1 is MNHNS and CDR2 SASEGT. This CDR3 comprises 18 residues. V was trimmed by 3 bases and J by 5 bases, leaving 25 bases between them. DNA for the CDR3: TGTGCCAGCAGTGATCGAACTCCGGGACTCGTAAAGGGGGAGACCCAGTACTTC. Translation: CASSDRTPGLVKGETQYF.

J is TRBJ1-1 and V is TRBV10-2; D perhaps matches TRBD1 (5 bases). Between the trimmed V and J ends, which lost 7 bases and 0 bases, there was a span of 12 bases. Looked up from germline, CDR1 is WSHSY and CDR2 is SAAADI. This CDR3 has 14 amino acids. CDR3 sequence (DNA): TGCGCCAGCACCGAGCGGGGGTTGAACACTGAAGCTTTCTTT. The encoded protein is CASTERGLNTEAFF.

V and J are TRBV25-1 and TRBJ2-1, with a weak D call TRBD1 (6 bases). This CDR3 has 15 residues. The V gene lost 2 bases and the J gene lost 4 bases, with 12 bases spanning the gap. Germline CDR1 reads MGHDK; CDR2 reads SYGVNS. The CDR3 DNA sequence: TGTGCCAGCAGTGAAAGTACAGGGAATTACAATGAGCAGTTCTTC. It yields the protein CASSESTGNYNEQFF.

As DNA, the CDR3 is TGTGCCATCAGTGTCCTACTAGCGGGGGACTCCTACGAGCAGTACTTC. This translates into CAISVLLAGDSYEQYF. The chain has TRBV10-3 and TRBJ2-7, with TRBD2 matching over 11 bases. The CDR3 loop spans 16 amino acids. The V gene's germline CDR1 is ENHRY and CDR2 SYGVKD. V shed 4 bases and J 0 bases; nucleotides not matched to a gene: 5.

This clone has only a few counts. The chain recombines TRBV4-3 with TRBJ2-7; TRBD2 is a possible D gene (6 bases). This CDR3 spans 15 amino acids. The germline V gene encodes CDR1 LGHNA and CDR2 YSLEER. The ends were cut back, 0 bases at V and 3 bases at J, with 12 bases in the middle. In nucleotides, the CDR3 is TGCGCCAGCAGCCAAGATCGAAGACTAGGCTACGAGCAGTACTTC. The encoded protein is CASSQDRRLGYEQYF.

V usage is TRBV19 and J usage is TRBJ1-1; D unresolved. Germline lookup yields CDR1 LNHDA and CDR2 SQIVND (reference sequence). Trimming stripped 2 bases from V and 0 bases from J, with 10 bases between. This CDR3 comprises 15 residues. CDR3 sequence: CASSIMAGVNTEAFF. The CDR3 nucleotides are TGTGCCAGTAGTATAATGGCCGGGGTGAACACTGAAGCTTTCTTT.

The chain carries TRBV7-6 and TRBJ2-1, with 9 positions matching TRBD1. Germline-derived CDR1 and CDR2 are SGHVS and FNYEAQ. V shed 3 bases, J shed 6 bases, and the junction held 6 bases outside the gene matches. CDR3 size: 15 residues. CDR3 in DNA: TGTGCCAGCAGCTTCACAGGGGGCGCAGTCAATGAGCAGTTCTTC. It codes for CASSFTGGAVNEQFF.

The J gene is TRBJ2-2, the V gene TRBV18, with a tentative D call TRBD1 (5 bases). V lost 5 bases and J lost 1, with 14 bases in between. From germline, CDR1 is KGHSH and CDR2 LQKENI. This CDR3 contains 16 residues. This chain's CDR3 is CASSAYLTGNTGELFF. The CDR3 DNA reads TGTGCCAGCTCAGCGTACCTAACAGGGAACACCGGGGAGCTGTTTTTT.

The V and J genes are TRBV6-6 and TRBJ1-3; D gene unclear. The CDR3 loop spans 15 amino acids. Trimming left V 6 bases short and J 9 bases short, with 21 bases between. The germline V gene has CDR1 MNHNY and CDR2 SVGAGI (reference sequence). CDR3 DNA sequence: TGTGCCAGCAGCCGCAACCATAACTCTGCGGGCACCATATATTTT. It is translated as CASSRNHNSAGTIYF.

The CDR3 sequence: CASSVGAPPGQPQHF. CDR3 bases: TGTGCCAGCAGCGTAGGAGCTCCCCCAGGGCAGCCCCAGCATTTT. The J gene is TRBJ1-5, the V gene TRBV9, with D maybe TRBD1 (5 bases). The CDR3 loop spans 15 amino acids. Trimming shortened V by 0 bases and J by 7 bases, and 14 bases separated the two germline ends. Per germline, CDR1 SGDLS and CDR2 YYNGEE.

The chain joins TRBV6-5 to TRBJ2-7, with TRBD2 matching over 8 bases. V was pared by 10 bases and J by 6 bases, with 5 bases of the junction left unmatched. Germline loops: CDR1 MNHEY, CDR2 SVGAGI. The CDR3 contains 11 residues. CDR3 in DNA: TGTGCCACCCGCCGGGGGGGCGAGCAGTACTTC. As protein: CATRRGGEQYF.

A note on this clone: The germline gene is not matched at one end of the junction; a read error may be the cause. The chain couples TRBV7-7 to TRBJ2-1; 7 nucleotides match TRBD1. The germline V gene encodes CDR1 SSHAT and CDR2 FNYEAQ (reference sequence). CDR3 length equals 16 residues. The CDR3 coding sequence is TGTGCTAGCAGCTTGAACAAGGGGGCGGTCTACAATGAGCAGTTCTTC. Translating gives CASSLNKGAVYNEQFF.

This clone was observed a handful of times. This chain connects TRBV7-9 to TRBJ2-2, with 11 positions matching TRBD1. V lost 6 bases and J lost 3; bases outside the gene matches: 12. This CDR3 contains 18 residues. Germline loops: CDR1 SEHNR, CDR2 FQNEAQ (reference sequence). CDR3 loop: CASRQATGTGGDTGELFF. In nucleotides, the CDR3 is TGTGCCAGCAGACAAGCGACCGGGACAGGGGGGGACACCGGGGAGCTGTTTTTT. The variable domain in full, with the rest retrieved from reference TRBV7-9 and TRBJ2-2, is DTGVSQNPRHKITKRGQNVTFRCDPISEHNRLYWYRQTLGQGPEFLTYFQNEAQLEKSRLLSDRFSAERPKGSFSTLEIQRTEQGDSAMYLCASRQATGTGGDTGELFFGEGSRLTVL.

The gene calls are TRBV28 and TRBJ1-1; perhaps TRBD1 as D (5 bases). The CDR3 runs to 17 residues. V was shortened by 3 bases and J by 5 bases, with 22 bases between the two germline ends. Per the germline V gene, CDR1 is MDHEN and CDR2 is SYDVKM. CDR3 amino acids: CASSFVVQVRSRTEAFF. DNA of the CDR3: TGTGCCAGCAGTTTCGTGGTACAGGTTAGGTCCCGGACTGAAGCTTTCTTT.

This clone came up a few times. V gene TRBV18 combines with J gene TRBJ2-3, with D maybe TRBD1 (6 bases). The V end was cut by 4 bases, the J end by 0 bases, with 11 bases between. The CDR3 contains 15 residues. The germline CDR1 and CDR2 sequences are KGHSH and LQKENI. The CDR3 coding sequence is TGTGCCAGCTCACTAGGACAGAGTAGCACAGATACGCAGTATTTT. It codes for CASSLGQSSTDTQYF.

This chain connects TRBV28 to TRBJ1-1; a possible D gene is TRBD1 (5 bases). The CDR3 is 15 residues long. The ends were cut back, 5 bases at V and 6 bases at J, with 19 bases in the middle. Germline loops: CDR1 MDHEN, CDR2 SYDVKM. CDR3: CASSPRAAGYSEAFF. In DNA form, the CDR3 reads TGTGCCAGCAGTCCCCGGGCGGCAGGGTATTCTGAAGCTTTCTTT.

The V gene is TRBV7-9, the J gene TRBJ2-3; 9 bases fit TRBD2. Germline CDR1 is SEHNR and CDR2 is FQNEAQ (reference sequence). The CDR3 contains 18 residues. The V gene end was trimmed by 0 bases and the J gene end by 3 bases; junction bases not matched to a gene: 10. The CDR3 DNA reads TGTGCCAGCAGCTTAGCGGGGAGACTAGCGGAGTCGACAGATACGCAGTATTTT. It translates to CASSLAGRLAESTDTQYF.

The rearrangement links TRBV27 to TRBJ1-2; 8 bases line up with TRBD1. The CDR3 runs 13 residues. V lost 6 bases and J lost 7; bases outside the gene matches: 7. Germline V gene lookup returns CDR1 MNHEY and CDR2 SMNVEV (reference sequence). CDR3 region: CASRLTGGIGYTF. CDR3 DNA sequence: TGTGCCAGCAGATTAACAGGGGGTATTGGCTACACCTTC.

The chain links TRBV4-3 to TRBJ2-1; possible D gene TRBD1, 6 bases. CDR3 length: 15 amino acids. Trimming cost V 0 bases and J 0 bases, with 6 bases left between them. CDR1 LGHNA and CDR2 YSLEER come from the germline V gene. The CDR3 spells CASSQDRGSYNEQFF. Here the CDR3 DNA reads TGCGCCAGCAGCCAAGACAGGGGCTCCTACAATGAGCAGTTCTTC.

The chain recombines TRBV10-2 with TRBJ1-2; weak D call: TRBD1 (6 bases). Germline CDR1 WSHSY, CDR2 SAAADI. The V and J ends lost 6 bases and 4 bases respectively, with 15 bases between them. The CDR3 loop spans 14 amino acids. The CDR3 bases are TGCGCCAGCAGCCTGGACAGCTTGAGCTATGGCTACACCTTC. Its translation is CASSLDSLSYGYTF.

The chain recombines TRBV10-2 with TRBJ2-1; 7 positions agree with TRBD2. This CDR3 is 16 amino acids long. Unmatched junction bases numbered 2, after V lost 0 bases and J lost 0 bases. Germline CDR1 reads WSHSY; CDR2 reads SAAADI. The CDR3 nucleotides read TGCGCCAGCAGTGAGTCGGGCGGGAGCTCCTACAATGAGCAGTTCTTC. Translated: CASSESGGSSYNEQFF.

A few counts support this clone. J is TRBJ2-7 and V is TRBV29-1, with D hard to call. Trimming left V 5 bases short and J 6 bases short, with 17 bases between. The CDR3 loop spans 13 amino acids. Germline V lookup: CDR1 SQVTM, CDR2 ANQGSEA. The CDR3 DNA follows: TGCAGCGTTAGAACAGCCACCTCGACCGAGCAGTACTTC. This gives the protein CSVRTATSTEQYF.